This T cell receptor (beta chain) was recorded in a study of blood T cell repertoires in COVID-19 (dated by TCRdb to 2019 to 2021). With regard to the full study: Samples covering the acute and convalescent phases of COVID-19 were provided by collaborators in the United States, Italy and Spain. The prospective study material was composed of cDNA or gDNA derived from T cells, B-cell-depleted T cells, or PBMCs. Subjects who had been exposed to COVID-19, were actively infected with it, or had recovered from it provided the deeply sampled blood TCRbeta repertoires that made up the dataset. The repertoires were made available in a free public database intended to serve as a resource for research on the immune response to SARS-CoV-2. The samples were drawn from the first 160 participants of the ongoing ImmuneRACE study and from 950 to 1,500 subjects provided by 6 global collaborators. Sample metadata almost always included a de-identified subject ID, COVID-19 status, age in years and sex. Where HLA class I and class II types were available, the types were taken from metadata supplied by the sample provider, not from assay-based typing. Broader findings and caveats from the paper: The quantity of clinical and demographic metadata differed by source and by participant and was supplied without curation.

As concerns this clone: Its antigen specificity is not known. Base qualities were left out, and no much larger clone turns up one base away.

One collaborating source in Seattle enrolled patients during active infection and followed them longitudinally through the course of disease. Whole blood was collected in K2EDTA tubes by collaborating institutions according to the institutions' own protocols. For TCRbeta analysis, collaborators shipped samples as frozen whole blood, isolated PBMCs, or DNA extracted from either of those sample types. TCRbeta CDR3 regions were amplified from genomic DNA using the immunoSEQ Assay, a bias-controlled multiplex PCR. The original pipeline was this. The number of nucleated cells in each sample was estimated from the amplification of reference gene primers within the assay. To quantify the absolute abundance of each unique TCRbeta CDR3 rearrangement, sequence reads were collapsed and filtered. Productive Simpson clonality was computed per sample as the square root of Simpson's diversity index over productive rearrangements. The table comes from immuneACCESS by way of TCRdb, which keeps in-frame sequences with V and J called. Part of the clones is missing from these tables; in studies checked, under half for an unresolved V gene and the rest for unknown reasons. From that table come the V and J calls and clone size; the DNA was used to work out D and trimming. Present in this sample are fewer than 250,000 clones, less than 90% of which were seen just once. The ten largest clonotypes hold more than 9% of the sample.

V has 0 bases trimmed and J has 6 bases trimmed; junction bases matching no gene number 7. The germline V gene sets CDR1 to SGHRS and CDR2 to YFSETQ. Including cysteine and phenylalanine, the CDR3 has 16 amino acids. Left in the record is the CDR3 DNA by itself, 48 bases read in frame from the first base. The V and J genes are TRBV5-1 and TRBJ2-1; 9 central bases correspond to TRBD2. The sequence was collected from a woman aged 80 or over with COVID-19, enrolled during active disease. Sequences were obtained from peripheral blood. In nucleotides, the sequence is TGCGCCAGCAGCTTGGATAGCGGGGGAAGAATCAATGAGCAGTTCTTC. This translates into CASSLDSGGRINEQFF.